This TCR beta chain was observed in a study of cytomegalovirus exposure and HLA in healthy donors. Overall study findings and caveats: As was reported, the HLA-A and HLA-B alleles of most subjects were accurately predicted from TCR beta sequences. Productive status was seen about 87% or about 30% of the time for most TCR beta V segments in an earlier analysis.

PCR primers comprised 60 Vbeta and 13 Jbeta primers. TCRdb's table, derived via immunoSEQ multiplex PCR, lists solely in-frame clones and lacks some. Seen here are about 98,000 clones, 80% to 90% observed once, and the top ten hold about 1.5%. Comment on this clone: Its antigen remains unidentified.

The CDR3 is 14 amino acids. Germline V CDR1 and CDR2: LNHDA, SQIVND (reference sequence). Trimming took 6 bases from V and 0 from J; bases not matched to a gene: 4. The sequence was collected from a man aged 35-49 years in good health and CMV-seronegative. The source material was PBMCs. V gene TRBV19 combines with J gene TRBJ2-7; 8 nucleotides agree with TRBD1. The CDR3 loop reads CASSRTGSSYEQYF. The CDR3 bases are TGTGCCAGTAGCCGGACAGGGAGCTCCTACGAGCAGTACTTC.